The rows below give T cell receptor beta chains drawn from one sample of a study of blood T cells in healthy people across ages. One entry per CDR3 protein, called by TCRdb with MiXCR from the 5' RACE reads. Altogether hundreds of thousands of distinct CDR3 sequences are present, approximately 52% being singletons, with the ten largest covering 13%. The sequencing input was blood. The receptor source for this set is a woman of 80 years or more in good health. Both conserved end residues are part of each CDR3. A D gene is named only where the DNA matches it firmly. Clone sizes are given selectively: once, few, many, or a class where the clone is expanded.

d_gene,v_gene,abundance,j_gene,CDR3aa,CDR3nt
TRBD2,TRBV12-3/TRBV12-4,NA,TRBJ2-3,CASSFSGTTDMQYF,TGTGCCAGCAGTTTTAGCGGGACGACAGATATGCAGTATTTT
TRBD2,TRBV7-9,NA,TRBJ2-1,CASSTSGLNEQFF,TGTGCCAGCAGTACTAGCGGGTTGAATGAGCAGTTCTTC
TRBD1,TRBV24-1,few,TRBJ2-2,CATSDWTGVTGELFF,TGTGCCACCAGTGACTGGACAGGGGTCACCGGGGAGCTGTTTTTT
NA,TRBV20-1,NA,TRBJ1-4,CSARRTNEKLFF,TGCAGTGCTAGGAGGACTAATGAAAAACTGTTTTTT
TRBD1,TRBV7-8,NA,TRBJ1-1,CASSFQGQGTEAFF,TGTGCCAGCAGCTTCCAGGGACAGGGCACTGAAGCTTTCTTT
NA,TRBV29-1,NA,TRBJ2-1,CSVDNPNRTVYNEQFF,TGCAGCGTTGACAACCCCAACCGGACGGTTTACAATGAGCAGTTCTTC
NA,TRBV11-2,once,TRBJ2-6,CASSLVSGHSSGANVLTF,TGTGCCAGCAGCTTAGTTTCGGGACATAGCTCTGGGGCCAACGTCCTGACTTTC
NA,TRBV7-8,few,TRBJ1-1,CASSWESNTEAFF,TGTGCCAGCAGCTGGGAATCGAACACTGAAGCTTTCTTT
NA,TRBV6-5,NA,TRBJ1-1,CASSNRWRGAFF,TGTGCCAGCAGTAATCGTTGGCGCGGGGCTTTCTTT
TRBD2,TRBV5-1,NA,TRBJ2-5,CASSLGPTSGGYEQYF,TGCGCCAGCAGCTTAGGCCCGACTAGCGGGGGGTATGAGCAGTACTTC
NA,TRBV12-3/TRBV12-4,NA,TRBJ2-4,CASSFLSGTGPSGQYF,TGTGCCAGCAGTTTTTTAAGTGGGACGGGACCTTCAGGGCAGTACTTC
TRBD1,TRBV7-3,many,TRBJ2-1,CASSLTGTGSRYNEQFF,TGTGCCAGCAGCTTAACCGGGACAGGGAGTCGGTACAATGAGCAGTTCTTC
NA,TRBV20-1,NA,TRBJ1-6,CSARDGDGRSGPSGPLHF,TGCAGTGCTAGAGACGGGGACGGCCGGAGTGGCCCTTCTGGACCCCTCCACTTT
NA,TRBV9,NA,TRBJ1-6,CASSAPAGGDNSPLHF,TGTGCCAGCAGCGCCCCAGCCGGTGGCGACAATTCACCCCTCCACTTT
NA,TRBV28,NA,TRBJ2-4,CASRPDPTHGQYF,TGTGCCAGCCGCCCTGACCCGACTCACGGGCAGTACTTC
NA,TRBV6-6,many,TRBJ2-1,CASSPMTGGLEQFF,TGTGCCAGCAGCCCAATGACGGGGGGCCTTGAGCAGTTCTTC
NA,TRBV5-1,few,TRBJ2-1,CASSADRKQFF,TGCGCCAGCAGCGCCGACAGAAAGCAGTTCTTC
NA,TRBV6-2/TRBV6-3,many,TRBJ2-1,CASSYLYNEQFF,TGTGCCAGCAGTTACTTATACAATGAGCAGTTCTTC
TRBD2,TRBV12-3/TRBV12-4,NA,TRBJ2-3,CASSPSGLVRADMQYF,TGTGCCAGCAGTCCATCGGGACTAGTGAGAGCAGATATGCAGTATTTT
TRBD1,TRBV6-6,many,TRBJ2-5,CASSYSTWDRGLSYF,TGTGCCAGCAGTTACTCAACTTGGGACAGGGGGCTTTCGTACTTC
NA,TRBV12-3/TRBV12-4,NA,TRBJ1-4,CASRPSRNEKLFF,TGTGCCAGCAGGCCCAGTCGGAATGAAAAACTGTTTTTT
TRBD2,TRBV20-1,NA,TRBJ2-5,CSALVRGVLEETQYF,TGCAGTGCCCTTGTGCGGGGGGTACTCGAAGAGACCCAGTACTTC
NA,TRBV6-6,many,TRBJ1-5,CASSFTGASVSNQPQHF,TGTGCCAGCAGTTTCACAGGCGCTTCGGTGAGCAATCAGCCCCAGCATTTT
NA,TRBV7-9,NA,TRBJ2-5,CASSWGWEQYF,TGTGCCAGCAGCTGGGGGTGGGAGCAGTACTTC
NA,TRBV20-1,few,TRBJ2-7,CSARWFGSGSYEQYF,TGCAGTGCTAGGTGGTTTGGGTCGGGGTCCTACGAGCAGTACTTC
TRBD2,TRBV6-2/TRBV6-3,NA,TRBJ2-1,CASSYPLAGTYNEQFF,TGTGCCAGCAGTTATCCGCTAGCGGGAACTTACAATGAGCAGTTCTTC
NA,TRBV10-3,NA,TRBJ2-1,CAIRTGTRGDEQFF,TGTGCCATCAGGACAGGTACCCGCGGCGATGAGCAGTTCTTC
TRBD2,TRBV7-3,NA,TRBJ2-3,CASSLQAGREDTQYF,TGTGCCAGCAGCTTACAGGCAGGGAGGGAAGATACGCAGTATTTT
NA,TRBV14,many,TRBJ2-1,CASSQSTYNEQFF,TGTGCCAGCAGCCAATCTACCTACAATGAGCAGTTCTTC
NA,TRBV12-3/TRBV12-4,NA,TRBJ2-1,CASSAHGAGAGGQFF,TGTGCCAGTAGTGCACACGGGGCAGGGGCCGGTGGACAGTTCTTC
NA,TRBV20-1,NA,TRBJ2-5,CSARDFRDPETQYF,TGCAGTGCTAGAGATTTCAGGGATCCGGAGACCCAGTACTTC
NA,TRBV27,few,TRBJ2-4,CASSPRARTENKNIQYF,TGTGCCAGCAGCCCTAGGGCTAGGACAGAGAACAAAAACATTCAGTACTTC
NA,TRBV6-2/TRBV6-3,NA,TRBJ2-5,CASSPGLAVQETQYF,TGTGCCAGCAGCCCCGGGCTAGCCGTTCAAGAGACCCAGTACTTC
NA,TRBV3-1,few,TRBJ1-4,CASSQDLVDKLFF,TGTGCCAGCAGCCAAGATCTGGTGGATAAACTGTTTTTT
TRBD2,TRBV7-3,once,TRBJ2-1,CASSFKSGGLVPSYNEQFF,TGTGCCAGCAGCTTTAAATCGGGGGGACTAGTGCCCTCCTACAATGAGCAGTTCTTC
NA,TRBV5-1,few,TRBJ2-2,CASSARYTGELFF,TGCGCCAGCAGCGCAAGATACACCGGGGAGCTGTTTTTT
NA,TRBV5-1,many,TRBJ2-2,CASSLGVSSLHTGELFF,TGCGCCAGCAGCTTGGGAGTCTCTAGCCTTCACACCGGGGAGCTGTTTTTT
NA,TRBV24-1,NA,TRBJ2-3,CATSDKYQLHTQYF,TGTGCCACCAGTGACAAGTATCAGCTACATACGCAGTATTTT
TRBD2,TRBV20-1,NA,TRBJ2-3,CSARDTSGQDTQYF,TGCAGTGCTAGAGATACTAGCGGACAGGATACGCAGTATTTT
NA,TRBV20-1,few,TRBJ1-6,CSARDPGDPYNSPLHF,TGCAGTGCTAGAGATCCGGGGGACCCCTATAATTCACCCCTCCACTTT
NA,TRBV12-3/TRBV12-4,many,TRBJ1-2,CASSLRGSYTF,TGTGCCAGCAGTTTGAGGGGCAGCTACACCTTC
NA,TRBV20-1,NA,TRBJ2-5,CSARFARSRNEQYF,TGCAGTGCTAGATTTGCCCGGAGTAGGAATGAGCAGTACTTC